The rows below give T cell receptor beta chains drawn from one sample of a study of molecular identifiers for immune sequencing clone quantification. TCRdb reanalysed the PCR reads using MiXCR and keeps one entry per CDR3 protein. The sample has roughly 320,000 distinct CDR3 sequences; 20% to 25% are singletons. Material for sequencing was naive CD8+ T cells from blood, with Jurkat cell RNA spiked in. Receptors were obtained from a human donor in good health. Some libraries in this study had Jurkat cell RNA spiked in. Each CDR3 is given with its conserved first and last residue. A D gene is named only where the DNA matches it firmly. The listing skips clone size in some rows; elsewhere it reads once, few, many or a size class.

j_call | v_call | d_call | clone_size | cdr3_nt | cdr3_aa
TRBJ2-2 | TRBV29-1 | TRBD1 | many | TGCAGCAGTTACAGGGGGAACACCGGGGAGCTGTTTTTT | CSSYRGNTGELFF
TRBJ2-7 | TRBV6-5 | . | many | TGTGCCAGCAGTTACCGCCCGGGAGAGGAATACGAGCAGTACTTC | CASSYRPGEEYEQYF
TRBJ2-3 | TRBV18 | TRBD1 | . | TGTGCCAGCTGTACGACAGGGGAGATCCTCGGGGATACGCAGTATTTT | CASCTTGEILGDTQYF
TRBJ2-5 | TRBV7-6 | TRBD1 | . | TGTGCCAGCAGCCTCCGGGACAGCGCCAGGGAGACCCAGTACTTC | CASSLRDSARETQYF
TRBJ2-7 | TRBV2 | . | many | TGTGCCAGCAGTCTCCGAGGTCTGGAGCAGTACTTC | CASSLRGLEQYF
TRBJ1-5 | TRBV9 | . | few | TGTGCCAGCAGCGTAGTGGTAAAGGGGAAAACAAGCAATCAGCCCCAGCATTTT | CASSVVVKGKTSNQPQHF
TRBJ1-5 | TRBV11-2 | . | . | TGTGCCAGCAGCTTAGATCAGGTTCGGGCAGGGGATCAGCCCCAGCATTTT | CASSLDQVRAGDQPQHF
TRBJ2-6 | TRBV27 | TRBD1 | few | TGTGCCAGCAGTTTAGGGACAGGGGTGGTTGGGGCCAACGTCCTGACTTTC | CASSLGTGVVGANVLTF
TRBJ2-5 | TRBV5-4 | . | many | TGTGCCAGCAGAGAAGGCGCACAAGAGACCCAGTACTTC | CASREGAQETQYF
TRBJ1-1 | TRBV29-1 | . | many | TGCAGCGTTGAAGGAGGAGTCTTCACTGAAGCTTTCTTT | CSVEGGVFTEAFF
TRBJ2-1 | TRBV12-3/TRBV12-4 | TRBD2 | few | TGTGCCAGCAGTCCCCGGACTAGCTCCCTGCTCGATGAGCAGTTCTTC | CASSPRTSSLLDEQFF
TRBJ2-1 | TRBV11-2 | . | . | TGTGCCAGCAGCTTAGCAAGGAGGGCCCCCAATAATGAGCAGTTCTTC | CASSLARRAPNNEQFF
TRBJ2-3 | TRBV6-2/TRBV6-3 | TRBD1 | . | TGTGCCAGCAGTCCCCGGCCGGGACAGATGTTTGATGGCACAGATACGCAGTATTTT | CASSPRPGQMFDGTDTQYF
TRBJ2-3 | TRBV4-3 | . | many | TGCGCCAGCAGCCAAGGAGGCGGCACAGATACGCAGTATTTT | CASSQGGGTDTQYF
TRBJ2-5 | TRBV29-1 | . | many | TGCAGCGCGTACAGGACCCAAGAGACCCAGTACTTC | CSAYRTQETQYF
TRBJ2-7 | TRBV19 | . | many | TGTGCCAGTAGTATAGATTCGAAGGACAGCTACGAGCAGTACTTC | CASSIDSKDSYEQYF
TRBJ2-7 | TRBV5-1 | TRBD1 | many | TGCGCCAGCAGCTCGTCATCCGGGACAGGATCCTACGAGCAGTACTTC | CASSSSSGTGSYEQYF
TRBJ2-3 | TRBV29-1 | TRBD2 | many | TGCAGCGTTGAAGATGGGACGGGAGGTAGCACAGATACGCAGTATTTT | CSVEDGTGGSTDTQYF
TRBJ2-7 | TRBV20-1 | . | many | TGCAGTGCTGACAACGCAGAAACCTACGAGCAGTACTTC | CSADNAETYEQYF
TRBJ2-1 | TRBV30 | TRBD2 | many | TGTGCCTGGAGTCTCGTTGGCGGGAGGGCCCTCTACAATGAGCAGTTCTTC | CAWSLVGGRALYNEQFF
TRBJ2-1 | TRBV9 | TRBD2 | many | TGTGCCAGCAGCTCAACACTAGCGCCGGATGAGCAGTTCTTC | CASSSTLAPDEQFF
TRBJ1-1 | TRBV7-9 | . | many | TGTGCCAGCAGCTCCGGACGGCTTGAAGCTTTCTTT | CASSSGRLEAFF
TRBJ2-1 | TRBV6-2/TRBV6-3 | . | many | TGTGCCAGCAGTTCCTTTCCCGCTGAGCAGTTCTTC | CASSSFPAEQFF
TRBJ2-3 | TRBV5-1 | TRBD2 | many | TGCGCCAGCACCGGGACCGGGACTAGCGGCCCGATACTACCTGCGGATACGCAGTATTTT | CASTGTGTSGPILPADTQYF
TRBJ2-7 | TRBV6-5 | . | few | TGTGCCACGCACCCGGGGGCGTGGGTCCGGGACGAGCAGTACTTC | CATHPGAWVRDEQYF
TRBJ2-7 | TRBV30 | TRBD1 | many | TGTGCCTGGAGTGGTAGGGGGCGACACTACGAGCAGTACTTC | CAWSGRGRHYEQYF
TRBJ2-7 | TRBV28 | TRBD2 | . | TGTGCCAGCAGCCGAGCGGGGAATCGTCTCGAGCAGTACTTC | CASSRAGNRLEQYF
TRBJ2-3 | TRBV2 | TRBD2 | . | TGTGCCAGCAGCGACCCCTCGTCGACTAGCGGGAGGGACGTCGGCACAGATACGCAGTATTTT | CASSDPSSTSGRDVGTDTQYF
TRBJ2-3 | TRBV28 | . | many | TGTGCCAGCAGTTTAAGGTACCGACTAACCGTCACAGATACGCAGTATTTT | CASSLRYRLTVTDTQYF
TRBJ2-7 | TRBV30 | TRBD2 | few | TGTGCCTGGAGTGGGCTAGCGGGGGGAGAAGAGCAGTACTTC | CAWSGLAGGEEQYF
TRBJ2-2 | TRBV29-1 | . | many | TGCAGCGTTGTGGGGAACGGGGAGCTGTTTTTT | CSVVGNGELFF
TRBJ2-5 | TRBV24-1 | . | . | TGTGCCACCAGTGACCGCCGATCGGTGCAAGAGACCCAGTACTTC | CATSDRRSVQETQYF
TRBJ2-7 | TRBV29-1 | . | many | TGCAGCGTAGCACCCCCAGGGTACTACGAGCAGTACTTC | CSVAPPGYYEQYF
TRBJ2-7 | TRBV28 | TRBD1 | many | TGTGCCAGCAGTCCTGGACAGGGAAAGAACTACGAGCAGTACTTC | CASSPGQGKNYEQYF
TRBJ1-6 | TRBV5-6 | TRBD1 | many | TGTGCCAGCAGCAGAACAGGGGATTCACCCCTCCACTTT | CASSRTGDSPLHF
TRBJ2-7 | TRBV25-1 | . | many | TGTGCCAGCAGTGAAGGGCGGCCTTTCGGGCAGTACTTC | CASSEGRPFGQYF
TRBJ1-2 | TRBV7-9 | TRBD1 | many | TGTGCCAGCAGCGTGGGACAGGGGGTCCTCTATGGCTACACCTTC | CASSVGQGVLYGYTF
TRBJ2-7 | TRBV10-3 | . | many | TGTGCCATCAGAGAGGGCAGCTCCTACGAGCAGTACTTC | CAIREGSSYEQYF
TRBJ2-7 | TRBV5-1 | TRBD2 | . | TGCGCCAGCAGCTTTGGACTAGCGGGATACAGCTACGAGCAGTACTTC | CASSFGLAGYSYEQYF
TRBJ1-5 | TRBV19 | . | . | TGTGCCAGTAGTACGACCGATTGTAGCAATCAGCCCCAGCATTTT | CASSTTDCSNQPQHF
TRBJ2-5 | TRBV2 | TRBD2 | many | TGTGCCAGCAGTCGGGAGGTCCAAGAGACCCAGTACTTC | CASSREVQETQYF
TRBJ2-7 | TRBV4-3 | TRBD1 | many | TGCGCCAGCAGCCAAGTTGCGGGACAGGGGTCAGTGTACGAGCAGTACTTC | CASSQVAGQGSVYEQYF
TRBJ1-2 | TRBV14 | . | many | TGTGCCAGCAGCCAAGCAGTGAACCGGGAGCCCACCTATGGCTACACCTTC | CASSQAVNREPTYGYTF
TRBJ2-5 | TRBV6-5 | . | . | TGTGCCAGCAGTTACTCGAGGGGGGGCCCGTACCAAGAGACCCAGTACTTC | CASSYSRGGPYQETQYF
TRBJ2-1 | TRBV10-2 | . | . | TGCGCCAGCAGTGGAGGTGGTGAGCAGTTCTTC | CASSGGGEQFF
TRBJ2-7 | TRBV5-4 | TRBD2 | many | TGTGCCAGCACCCCGGGGCGGGGGGCCTACGAGCAGTACTTC | CASTPGRGAYEQYF
TRBJ1-5 | TRBV24-1 | TRBD1 | many | TGTGCCACCAGAGTGACAGGGGATCAGCCCCAGCATTTT | CATRVTGDQPQHF
TRBJ1-5 | TRBV2 | . | many | TGTGCCAGCGGAGGGGAGGGGCATCAGCCCCAGCATTTT | CASGGEGHQPQHF
TRBJ2-1 | TRBV6-2/TRBV6-3 | . | many | TGTGCCAGCAGTTACCCGAGGGGGGATGAGCAGTTCTTC | CASSYPRGDEQFF
TRBJ1-1 | TRBV7-9 | . | many | TGTGCCAGCAGCTTATTTACGGGAACGAACACTGAAGCTTTCTTT | CASSLFTGTNTEAFF
TRBJ2-6 | TRBV14 | . | many | TGTGCCAGCAGCCAGTACACGGGAGCTGGGGCCAACGTCCTGACTTTC | CASSQYTGAGANVLTF
TRBJ2-1 | TRBV7-3 | TRBD2 | many | TGTGCCAGCAGCTTAATACTAGCGGGGGCCCTGGGGGTTGAGCAGTTCTTC | CASSLILAGALGVEQFF
TRBJ2-1 | TRBV10-3 | . | few | TGTGCCATCAGTGAATGGGTCGGGGGTTCCTACAATGAGCAGTTCTTC | CAISEWVGGSYNEQFF
TRBJ1-1 | TRBV7-9 | . | . | TGTGCCAGCAGCCCCCCGCCGCGGGGGCTAATGGACACTGAAGCTTTCTTT | CASSPPPRGLMDTEAFF